The clone carrying this T cell receptor beta chain was detected only a few times. Sequenced by immunoSEQ multiplex PCR; TCRdb stores in-frame clones only, minus some. The sample holds over 850,000 clones, roughly 74% seen once. The V end was cut by 2 bases, the J end by 3 bases, with 10 bases between. From germline, CDR1 is SGHTA and CDR2 FQGNSA. CDR3 size: 14 residues. The data belong to a study of shared clonotypes between healthy human individuals. This receptor was taken from a man between 18 and 35 years old in good health. Some clones in this sample may be carry-over from other donors' samples. The sequenced sample consisted of memory CD4+ T cells from PBMCs. Subset defined: CD45RA-negative fraction. The chain has TRBV7-2 and TRBJ1-1, with D unresolved. The CDR3, as DNA: TGTGCCAGCAGCTTATCTCGGGGTTACACTGAAGCTTTCTTT. Encoded protein: CASSLSRGYTEAFF.